This TCR beta chain was observed in a study of early T cells in non-severe SARS-CoV-2 infection. Whole-study context: The authors sequenced bulk RNA from unsorted whole blood, leaving chains unpaired. Study outcomes and limitations: In VDJdb matching, anti-spike CD8 responses were favored while private and CD4 specificities went missing.

Tagging with unique molecular identifiers was applied to individual cDNA molecules. TCRdb recomputed calls from the 5' RACE reads with MiXCR, one row per CDR3 protein. This repertoire shows some 71,000 distinct CDR3 sequences, around a tenth found once; its top ten account for about 6.1%. This clonotype was observed many times. Its antigen is unknown. Germline CDR1 is SGHRS and CDR2 is YFSETQ. V lost 4 bases, J lost 2 bases, and 12 bases lay in between. The CDR3 totals 15 residues. The source material was whole blood. The TCR originated in an adult who was a healthcare worker with PCR-confirmed SARS-CoV-2 infection or an uninfected control (not recorded which). The chain carries TRBV5-1 and TRBJ2-2; possible D gene TRBD1, 5 bases. The CDR3 DNA is TGCGCCAGCAGCCCACAGGCAGATAACACCGGGGAGCTGTTTTTT. Translating it yields CASSPQADNTGELFF.